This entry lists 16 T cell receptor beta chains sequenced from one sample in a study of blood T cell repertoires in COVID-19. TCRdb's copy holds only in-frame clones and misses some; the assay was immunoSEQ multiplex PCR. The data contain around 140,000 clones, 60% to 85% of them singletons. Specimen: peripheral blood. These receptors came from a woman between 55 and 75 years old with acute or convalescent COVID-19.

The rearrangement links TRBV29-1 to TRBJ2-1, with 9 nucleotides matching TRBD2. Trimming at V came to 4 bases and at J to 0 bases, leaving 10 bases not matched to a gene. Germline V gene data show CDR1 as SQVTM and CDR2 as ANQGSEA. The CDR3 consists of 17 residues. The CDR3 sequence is CSVVGELAGTSYNEQFF. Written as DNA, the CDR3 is TGCAGCGTTGTGGGTGAGCTAGCGGGAACCTCCTACAATGAGCAGTTCTTC.

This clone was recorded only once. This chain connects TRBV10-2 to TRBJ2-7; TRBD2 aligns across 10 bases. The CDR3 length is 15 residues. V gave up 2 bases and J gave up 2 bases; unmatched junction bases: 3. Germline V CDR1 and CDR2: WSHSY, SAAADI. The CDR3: CASSEGAGGTYEQYF. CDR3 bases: TGCGCCAGCAGTGAGGGAGCGGGAGGGACCTACGAGCAGTACTTC.

This CDR3 is CASSQVAGNPYEQYF. The CDR3 DNA reads as TGTGCCAGCAGCCAAGTAGCGGGCAACCCCTACGAGCAGTACTTC. This chain links TRBV14 with TRBJ2-7; TRBD2 matches 7 bases. The trim removed 1 base at V and 2 bases at J, leaving 5 bases unmatched. Germline values: CDR1 SGHDN, CDR2 FVKESK. The CDR3 sequence is 15 residues long.

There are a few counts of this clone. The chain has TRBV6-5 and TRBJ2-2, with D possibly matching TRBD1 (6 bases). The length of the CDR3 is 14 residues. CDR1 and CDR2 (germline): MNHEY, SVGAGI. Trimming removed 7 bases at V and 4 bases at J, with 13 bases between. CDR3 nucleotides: TGTGCCAGCATTATCGACAGGACCACCGGGGAGCTGTTTTTT. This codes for CASIIDRTTGELFF.

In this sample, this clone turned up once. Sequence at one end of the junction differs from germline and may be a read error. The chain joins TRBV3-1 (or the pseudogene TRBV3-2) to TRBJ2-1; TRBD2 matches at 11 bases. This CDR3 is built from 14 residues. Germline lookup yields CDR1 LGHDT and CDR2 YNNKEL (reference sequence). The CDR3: CASSQEPSGRNSLF. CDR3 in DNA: TGTGCCAGCAGCCAAGAGCCTAGCGGGAGGAACTCGCTCTTC.

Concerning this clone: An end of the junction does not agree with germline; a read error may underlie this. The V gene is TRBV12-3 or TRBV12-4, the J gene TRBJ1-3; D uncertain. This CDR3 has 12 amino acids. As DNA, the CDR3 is TGTGCCACCAGTTTCGCTGGAAACACCATATATTTT. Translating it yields CATSFAGNTIYF.

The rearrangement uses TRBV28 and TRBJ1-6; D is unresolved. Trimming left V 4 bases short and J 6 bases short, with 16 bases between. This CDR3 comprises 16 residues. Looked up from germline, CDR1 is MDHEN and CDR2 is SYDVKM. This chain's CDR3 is CASSSPSAGINSPLHF. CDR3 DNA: TGTGCCAGCAGTTCCCCATCCGCAGGAATTAATTCACCCCTCCACTTT.

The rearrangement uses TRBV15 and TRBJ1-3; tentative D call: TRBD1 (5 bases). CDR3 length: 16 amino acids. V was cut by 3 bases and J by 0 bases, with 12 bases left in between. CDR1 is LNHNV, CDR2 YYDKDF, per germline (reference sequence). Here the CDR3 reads CATSSRGLSSGNTIYF. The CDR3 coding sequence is TGTGCCACCAGCAGTAGGGGCCTATCCTCTGGAAACACCATATATTTT.

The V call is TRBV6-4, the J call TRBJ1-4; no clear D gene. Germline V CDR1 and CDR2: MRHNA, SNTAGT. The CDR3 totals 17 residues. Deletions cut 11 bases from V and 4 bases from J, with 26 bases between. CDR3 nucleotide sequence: TGTGCCTTGAGAGTTGGCAGGTGGTATCTCGGTAATGAAAAACTGTTTTTT. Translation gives CALRVGRWYLGNEKLFF.

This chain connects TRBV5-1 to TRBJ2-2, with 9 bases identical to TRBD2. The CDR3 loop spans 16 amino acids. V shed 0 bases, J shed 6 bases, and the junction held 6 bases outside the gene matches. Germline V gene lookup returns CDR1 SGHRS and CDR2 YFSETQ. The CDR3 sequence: CASSLASGNVAGELFF. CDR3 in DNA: TGCGCCAGCAGCTTGGCTAGCGGGAATGTCGCCGGGGAGCTGTTTTTT.

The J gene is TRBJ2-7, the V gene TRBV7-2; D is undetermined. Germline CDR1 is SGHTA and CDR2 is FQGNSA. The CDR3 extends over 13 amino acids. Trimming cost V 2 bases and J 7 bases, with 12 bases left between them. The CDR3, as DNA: TGTGCCAGCAGCTTACGAGAAAGTAATGAGCAGTACTTC. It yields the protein CASSLRESNEQYF.

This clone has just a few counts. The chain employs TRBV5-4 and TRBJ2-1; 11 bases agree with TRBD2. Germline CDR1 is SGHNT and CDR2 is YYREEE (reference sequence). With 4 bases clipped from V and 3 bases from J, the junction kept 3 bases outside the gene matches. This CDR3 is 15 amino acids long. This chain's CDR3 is CASSRTSGFYNEQFF. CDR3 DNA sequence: TGTGCCAGCAGCCGGACTAGCGGGTTCTACAATGAGCAGTTCTTC.

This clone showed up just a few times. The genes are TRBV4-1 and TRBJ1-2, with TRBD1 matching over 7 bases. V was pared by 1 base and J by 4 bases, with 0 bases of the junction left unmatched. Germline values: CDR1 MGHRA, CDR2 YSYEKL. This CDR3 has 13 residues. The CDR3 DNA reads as TGCGCCAGCAGCCAAGGGACAGGCTATGGCTACACCTTC. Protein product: CASSQGTGYGYTF.

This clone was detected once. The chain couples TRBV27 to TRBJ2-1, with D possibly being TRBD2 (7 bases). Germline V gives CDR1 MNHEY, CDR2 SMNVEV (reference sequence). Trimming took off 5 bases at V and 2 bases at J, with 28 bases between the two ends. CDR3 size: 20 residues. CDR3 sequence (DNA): TGTGCCAGCAGTCCTGGCGGGGGTTCCCAGGCGGGGGCCCCCTACAATGAGCAGTTCTTC. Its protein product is CASSPGGGSQAGAPYNEQFF.

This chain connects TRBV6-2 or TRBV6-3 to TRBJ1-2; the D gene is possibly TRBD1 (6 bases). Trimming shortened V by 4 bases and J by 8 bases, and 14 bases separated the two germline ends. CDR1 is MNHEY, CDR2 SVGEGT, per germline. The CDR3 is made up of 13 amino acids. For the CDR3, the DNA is TGTGCCAGCAGTTCCGACAGGAGCTGGGGCTACACCTTC. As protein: CASSSDRSWGYTF.

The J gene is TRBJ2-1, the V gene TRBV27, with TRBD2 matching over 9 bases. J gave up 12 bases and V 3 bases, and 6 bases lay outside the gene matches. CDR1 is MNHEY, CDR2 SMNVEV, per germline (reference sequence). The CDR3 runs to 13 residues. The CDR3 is CASSFAGGRGQFF. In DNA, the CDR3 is TGTGCCAGCAGTTTCGCGGGCGGGAGGGGGCAGTTCTTC.